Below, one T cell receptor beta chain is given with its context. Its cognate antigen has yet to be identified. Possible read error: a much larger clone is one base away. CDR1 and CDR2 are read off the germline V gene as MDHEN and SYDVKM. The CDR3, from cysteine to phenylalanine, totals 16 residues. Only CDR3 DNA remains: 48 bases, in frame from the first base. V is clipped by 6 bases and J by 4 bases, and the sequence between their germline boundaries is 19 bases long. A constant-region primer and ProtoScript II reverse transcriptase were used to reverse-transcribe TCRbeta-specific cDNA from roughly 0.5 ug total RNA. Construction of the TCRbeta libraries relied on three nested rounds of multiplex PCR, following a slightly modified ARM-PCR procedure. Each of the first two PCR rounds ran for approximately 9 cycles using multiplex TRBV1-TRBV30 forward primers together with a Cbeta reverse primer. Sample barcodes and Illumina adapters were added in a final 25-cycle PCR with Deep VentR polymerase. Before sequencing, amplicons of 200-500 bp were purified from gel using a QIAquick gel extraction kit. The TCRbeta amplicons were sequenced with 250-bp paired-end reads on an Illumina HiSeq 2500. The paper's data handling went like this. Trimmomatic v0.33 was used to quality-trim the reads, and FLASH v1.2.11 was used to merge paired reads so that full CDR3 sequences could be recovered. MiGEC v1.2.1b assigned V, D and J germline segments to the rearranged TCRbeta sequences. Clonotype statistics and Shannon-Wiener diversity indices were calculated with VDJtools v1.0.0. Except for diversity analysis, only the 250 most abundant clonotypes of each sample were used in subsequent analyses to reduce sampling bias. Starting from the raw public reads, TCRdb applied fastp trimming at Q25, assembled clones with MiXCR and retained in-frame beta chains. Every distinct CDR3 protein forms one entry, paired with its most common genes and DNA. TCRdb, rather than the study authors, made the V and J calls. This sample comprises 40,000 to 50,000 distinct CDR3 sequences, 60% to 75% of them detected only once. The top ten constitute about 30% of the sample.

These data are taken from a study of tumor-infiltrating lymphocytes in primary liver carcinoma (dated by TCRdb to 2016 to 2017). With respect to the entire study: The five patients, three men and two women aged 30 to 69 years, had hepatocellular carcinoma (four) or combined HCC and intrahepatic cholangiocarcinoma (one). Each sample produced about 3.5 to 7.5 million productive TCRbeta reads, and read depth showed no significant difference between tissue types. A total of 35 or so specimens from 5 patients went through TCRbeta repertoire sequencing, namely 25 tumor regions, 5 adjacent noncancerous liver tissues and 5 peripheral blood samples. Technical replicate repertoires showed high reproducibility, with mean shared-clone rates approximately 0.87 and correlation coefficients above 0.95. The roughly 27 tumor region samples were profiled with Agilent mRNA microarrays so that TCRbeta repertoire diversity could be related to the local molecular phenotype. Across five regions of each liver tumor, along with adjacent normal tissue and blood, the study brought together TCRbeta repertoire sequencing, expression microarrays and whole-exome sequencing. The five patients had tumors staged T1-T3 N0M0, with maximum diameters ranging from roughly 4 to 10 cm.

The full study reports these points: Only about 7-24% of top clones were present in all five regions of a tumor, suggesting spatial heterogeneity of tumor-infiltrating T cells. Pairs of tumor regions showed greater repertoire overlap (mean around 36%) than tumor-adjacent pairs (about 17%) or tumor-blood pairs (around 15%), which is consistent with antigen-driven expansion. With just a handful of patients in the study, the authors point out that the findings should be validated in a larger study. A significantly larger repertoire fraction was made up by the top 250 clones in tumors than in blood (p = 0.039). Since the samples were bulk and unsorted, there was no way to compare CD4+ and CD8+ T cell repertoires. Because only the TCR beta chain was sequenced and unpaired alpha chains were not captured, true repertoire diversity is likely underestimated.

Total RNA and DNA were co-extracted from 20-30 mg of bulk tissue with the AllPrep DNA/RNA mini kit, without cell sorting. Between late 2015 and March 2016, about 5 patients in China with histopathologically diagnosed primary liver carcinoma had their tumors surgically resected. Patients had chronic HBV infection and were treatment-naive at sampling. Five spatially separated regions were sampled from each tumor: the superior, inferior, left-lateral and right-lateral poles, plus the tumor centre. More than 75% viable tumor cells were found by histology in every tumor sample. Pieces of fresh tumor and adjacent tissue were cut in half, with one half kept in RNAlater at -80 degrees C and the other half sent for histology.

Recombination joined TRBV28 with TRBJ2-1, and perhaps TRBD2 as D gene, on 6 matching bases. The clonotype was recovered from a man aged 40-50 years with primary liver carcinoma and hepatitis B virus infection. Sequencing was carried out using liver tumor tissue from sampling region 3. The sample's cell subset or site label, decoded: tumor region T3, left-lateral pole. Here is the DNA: TGTGCCAGCAGCCCTAAAGGTAGCGGACGATACAATGAGCAGTTCTTC. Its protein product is CASSPKGSGRYNEQFF. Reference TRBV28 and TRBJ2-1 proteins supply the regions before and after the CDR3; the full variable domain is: DVKVTQSSRYLVKRTGEKVFLECVQDMDHENMFWYRQDPGLGLRLIYFSYDVKMKEKGDIPEGYSVSREKKERFSLILESASTNQTSMYLCASSPKGSGRYNEQFFGPGTRLTVL.